The clone carrying this TCR beta chain showed up just a few times. Combining a sample-barcoded 5' primer with a J-beta primer mix, a second PCR ran for roughly 7 to 12 cycles. TCRdb analysed the 5' RACE reads with MiXCR anew, one entry per CDR3 protein. The sample contains about 280,000 distinct CDR3 sequences, around 27% of which appear only once. V was pared by 0 bases and J by 6 bases, with 6 bases of the junction left unmatched. CDR3 length: 15 residues. Germline lookup yields CDR1 SGDLS and CDR2 YYNGEE. This specimen belongs to a study of blood T cells in healthy people across ages. The source of this sequence is a woman between 70 and 85 years old in good health. Sequencing used blood. The chain has TRBV9 and TRBJ2-1, with 7 bases matching TRBD2. This CDR3 reads CASSVGGSMSNEQFF. CDR3 bases: TGTGCCAGCAGCGTAGGCGGGAGTATGAGCAATGAGCAGTTCTTC.